The next 2 T cell receptor beta chains were all read from a single sample in a study of shared clonotypes between healthy human individuals. The table came from immunoSEQ multiplex PCR; TCRdb's copy has only in-frame clones and leaves some out. The sample carries around 700,000 clones, less than 80% recorded once. What was sequenced was memory CD4+ T cells sorted from blood. Subset meaning: CD45RA-negative fraction. The receptors here all came from a woman aged 25 to 39 in good health.

The chain couples TRBV9 to TRBJ1-3; 8 positions match TRBD1. The V and J ends lost 2 bases and 0 bases, in that order; junction bases with no gene match: 7. Germline V gene sequence: CDR1 SGDLS, CDR2 YYNGEE. The CDR3 totals 17 residues. The CDR3 region has the DNA TGTGCCAGCAGCGTTCGGGGACAGGCAGGCTCTGGAAACACCATATATTTT. Amino acids: CASSVRGQAGSGNTIYF.

This clone occurred once. The chain joins TRBV28 to TRBJ2-7; 7 nucleotides agree with TRBD1. Germline V gene data show CDR1 as MDHEN and CDR2 as SYDVKM. J lost 0 bases, V lost 0 bases, and 11 bases had no gene match. The CDR3 is 18 residues long. The CDR3 bases are TGTGCCAGCAGTTTATGGTACAGTTTACAGGGGAGCTCCTACGAGCAGTACTTC. It translates to CASSLWYSLQGSSYEQYF.